These T cell receptor beta chains were read from a single sample in a study of technical replicates of blood from several donors. Sequenced by immunoSEQ multiplex PCR; TCRdb stores in-frame clones only, minus some. The repertoire holds about 79,000 clones, with about 91% as singletons. Sequencing used T cells isolated from PBMCs. The source is a human donor in good health. Some clones in this sample may be carry-over from other donors' samples. Both conserved end residues are part of each CDR3. A D gene is named only where the DNA matches it firmly. Some rows mark clone size as missing; the rest say once, few, many or name a class of expanded clone.

. | TRBJ2-6 | TRBV12-5 | . | TGTGCTAGTGGTAAGGATAGACACGCCAACTCTGGGGCCAACGTCCTGACTTTC | CASGKDRHANSGANVLTF
. | TRBJ1-2 | TRBV6-6 | . | TGTGCCAGCTCCTCCCTACAGGGTCATGCCTATGGCTACACCTTC | CASSSLQGHAYGYTF
. | TRBJ2-7 | TRBV5-4 | . | TGTGCCAGCAGCTTTGGGAGCTCCTACGAGCAGTACTTC | CASSFGSSYEQYF
. | TRBJ1-2 | TRBV29-1 | TRBD1 | TGCAGCACCCGACAGGGTGGGTATGGCTACACCTTC | CSTRQGGYGYTF
. | TRBJ1-5 | TRBV28 | . | TGTGCCAGCAGTTTATCAGGGGATGGTTATCAGCCCCAGCATTTT | CASSLSGDGYQPQHF
few | TRBJ1-2 | TRBV7-8 | TRBD1 | TGTGCCAGCAGCTTAGCAGGGGGCGCAAATGGCTACACCTTC | CASSLAGGANGYTF
. | TRBJ2-7 | TRBV25-1 | TRBD2 | TGTGCCAGCAGTGAATTGGCGGGAGAGGTTGACGAGCAGTACTTC | CASSELAGEVDEQYF
. | TRBJ2-5 | TRBV9 | . | TGTGCCAGCAGCGTAGCTACGGGGGGGACAGTAGAGACCCAGTACTTC | CASSVATGGTVETQYF
. | TRBJ1-2 | TRBV5-1 | . | TGCGCCAGCAGCTTGGAGGAGTTCTCCAGCTACACCTTC | CASSLEEFSSYTF
. | TRBJ1-4 | TRBV5-1 | . | TGCGCCAGCAGCTCGAATGAAAAACTGTTTTTT | CASSSNEKLFF
. | TRBJ1-4 | TRBV19 | TRBD1 | TGTGCCAGTACCACCTTCCGGGACAGTCTGTTTTTT | CASTTFRDSLFF
once | TRBJ1-5 | TRBV19 | . | TGTGCCAGTAAGTCGAGGGATTATAGCAATCAGCCCCAGCATTTT | CASKSRDYSNQPQHF
. | TRBJ2-7 | TRBV11-2 | . | TGTGCCAGCAGCTTAGTGTTATTCTACGAGCAGTACTTC | CASSLVLFYEQYF
once | TRBJ2-4 | TRBV28 | . | TGTGCCAGCAGTTTACCCCAGGGGTCCAAAAACATTCAGTACTTC | CASSLPQGSKNIQYF
. | TRBJ2-1 | TRBV11-2 | TRBD1 | TGTGCCAGCAGCTACACTCCGGGACAGGTTGATGAGCAGTTCTTC | CASSYTPGQVDEQFF
. | TRBJ2-1 | TRBV7-8 | TRBD2 | TGTGCCAGCAGCTCCGAGCCTAGCGTGTTAGCGGGTGAGCAGTTCTTC | CASSSEPSVLAGEQFF
. | TRBJ1-2 | TRBV6-1 | TRBD1 | TGTGCCAGCAGTGAAGCGCTTCCGGACAGGCGTAATGGCTACACCTTC | CASSEALPDRRNGYTF
. | TRBJ2-1 | TRBV15 | . | TGTGCCACCAGCCATCTACCCTACAATGAGCAGTTCTTC | CATSHLPYNEQFF